These T cell receptor beta chains were read from a single sample in a study of blood T cell repertoires in COVID-19. Method: immunoSEQ multiplex PCR; TCRdb's copy keeps in-frame clones and lacks some. The data contain about 220,000 clones, around 82% of them singletons. The sample taken for sequencing was peripheral blood. The receptors were gathered from a woman aged 30 to 39 who had recovered from COVID-19. The CDR3 runs from the conserved cysteine through the conserved F or W. Each record gives: V gene, CDR3 length, D gene, J gene, clone size, CDR3 DNA, CDR3 protein. A D gene is named only where the DNA matches it firmly. Clone sizes are given selectively: once, few, many, or a class where the clone is expanded.

TRBV28	15	TRBD1	TRBJ1-5	-	TGTGCCAGCAGGGAGACAGGGTATAGCAATCAGCCCCAGCATTTT	CASRETGYSNQPQHF
TRBV19	14	-	TRBJ2-2	-	TGTGCCAGTAGTATTTACAGGGCATCCGGGGAGCTGTTTTTT	CASSIYRASGELFF
TRBV6-5	12	TRBD1	TRBJ1-2	once	TGTGCCAGCCTGACAGGGAACTATGGCTACACCTTC	CASLTGNYGYTF
TRBV3-1/TRBV3-2	14	-	TRBJ1-3	-	TGTGCCAGCAGTGTCACAGGGAGTGGAAACACCATATATTTT	CASSVTGSGNTIYF
TRBV12-3/TRBV12-4	12	TRBD1	TRBJ2-1	-	TGTGCCAGCAGTTCGGACAGGCGGAAGCAGTTCTTC	CASSSDRRKQFF
TRBV4-1	19	TRBD2	TRBJ2-5	-	TGCGCCAGCAGCCAAGATGGTCCCTTCGCACTAGCGAGAGTGGAGACCCAGTACTTC	CASSQDGPFALARVETQYF
TRBV10-3	15	TRBD2	TRBJ2-2	once	TGTGCCATCAGACCGGGACTAAGCCCCACCGGGGAGCTGTTTTTT	CAIRPGLSPTGELFF
TRBV6-5	15	TRBD2	TRBJ2-7	-	TGTGCCAGCAGTCCCCAAGGAGCGGGAGGCTACGAGCAGTACTTC	CASSPQGAGGYEQYF
TRBV29-1	12	-	TRBJ2-7	-	TGCAGCGTTATTGCAGGGACTTACGAGCAGTACTTC	CSVIAGTYEQYF
TRBV10-3	16	TRBD2	TRBJ2-1	-	TGTGCCATCAGTGAGAGGAGCGGGAGGGCCGAAACTGAGCAGTTCTTC	CAISERSGRAETEQFF
TRBV28	13	-	TRBJ1-2	-	TGTGCCAGCAACGGGGGGGCAGTTTTAGGCTACACCTTC	CASNGGAVLGYTF
TRBV7-2	14	TRBD1	TRBJ1-2	-	TGTGCCAGCAGCGCGGGACAGGGGGGCTATGGCTACACCTTC	CASSAGQGGYGYTF
TRBV4-1	13	-	TRBJ1-2	-	TGCGCCAGCAGCCGGAAGGGGGACTATGGCTACACCTTC	CASSRKGDYGYTF
TRBV6-5	13	-	TRBJ1-1	once	TGCGCCACCCACCAACTGGTGAACACTGAAGCTTTCTTT	CATHQLVNTEAFF
TRBV19	14	TRBD1	TRBJ1-2	-	TGTGCCAGTGCCGGACAGGGGGCTAACTATGGCTACACCTTC	CASAGQGANYGYTF
TRBV11-2	11	-	TRBJ2-3	-	TGTGCCAGCGGGGCCACAGATACGCAGTATTTT	CASGATDTQYF
TRBV10-3	12	-	TRBJ2-7	-	TGTGCCATCACAGCTAGCGTGGGCGAGCAGTACTTC	CAITASVGEQYF
TRBV5-1	15	-	TRBJ2-3	-	TGCGCCAGCAGCTTGGTCCTGGACGGGGGTGATACGCAGTATTTT	CASSLVLDGGDTQYF